The text below deals with one TCR beta chain. The sample is drawn from a study of blood T cell repertoires in COVID-19. Across the whole study: COVID-19 samples, acute and convalescent, were from the United States, Italy and Spain. From T cells, B-cell-depleted T cells, or PBMCs came the material, which was cDNA or gDNA.

Per the germline V gene, CDR1 is SGHNT and CDR2 is YYREEE (reference sequence). Trimming took 3 bases from V and 4 from J, leaving 13 bases between them. This CDR3 is 15 amino acids long. Per the original methods: Amplification with reference gene primers provided the estimates of nucleated cell counts. Repertoires were generated with immunoSEQ multiplex PCR, while TCRdb's copy carries only in-frame clones and drops some. The V and J calls and the clone size are those of that table, but D and trimming were determined from the DNA. The table includes 310,000 or so clones, 70% to 90% detected once. The TCR was taken from a woman aged 45-65 years with active or convalescent COVID-19. V is TRBV5-4 and J is TRBJ2-2; possible D gene TRBD2, 5 bases. Material: peripheral blood. Written as DNA, the CDR3 is TGTGCCAGCAGCTCCGCCCCGGCGGGCACCGGGGAGCTGTTTTTT. Translation gives CASSSAPAGTGELFF.